The 7 T cell receptor beta chains presented below share a single source sample, sequenced in a study of cytomegalovirus exposure and HLA in healthy donors. It was with 60 Vbeta and 13 Jbeta primers that the PCR ran. This table comes from immunoSEQ multiplex PCR, and its TCRdb copy is limited to in-frame clones, with some not included. The sample comprises approximately 150,000 clones, roughly 78% of which are singletons, and roughly 3.4% rests with the top ten. The sample comprised PBMCs. The receptors here all came from a man aged 18-30 years in good health and CMV-seropositive.

Here the CDR3 DNA reads TGTGCCAGCAGTTCCTCTGACCGCGGGGTAAATGAAAAACTGTTTTTT. Its translation: CASSSSDRGVNEKLFF. This chain joins TRBV28 and TRBJ1-4; D remains unclear. The V end was cut by 4 bases, the J end by 5 bases, with 17 bases between. There are 16 residues in the CDR3. The germline CDR1 and CDR2 sequences are MDHEN and SYDVKM.

The chain carries TRBV5-6 and TRBJ2-7; D possibly corresponds to TRBD1 (6 bases). Trimming took off 2 bases at V and 7 bases at J, with 16 bases between the two ends. CDR1 and CDR2 from the germline V gene are SGHDT and YYEEEE. The CDR3 is 14 residues long. The CDR3 DNA is TGTGCCAGCAGCTTCCGACAGGACCAAGGGGAGCAGTACTTC. As protein: CASSFRQDQGEQYF.

V gene TRBV6-5 combines with J gene TRBJ2-5; perhaps TRBD1 as D (5 bases). CDR1 and CDR2 (germline): MNHEY, SVGAGI. V was clipped by 7 bases and J by 2 bases, with 14 bases between them. This CDR3 has 14 residues. CDR3 DNA sequence: TGTGCCAGCACCCCACAGGCACGACAAGAGACCCAGTACTTC. Protein product: CASTPQARQETQYF.

The chain links TRBV7-9 to TRBJ2-5; D call uncertain. Germline CDR1 reads SEHNR; CDR2 reads FQNEAQ (reference sequence). The CDR3 extends over 13 amino acids. V dropped 1 base and J dropped 6 bases, with 9 bases sitting between them. The CDR3 reads CASSLDRQKTQYF. CDR3 bases: TGTGCCAGCAGCTTAGACAGACAAAAGACCCAGTACTTC.

This chain uses TRBV5-1 with TRBJ2-1, with TRBD1 identical over 8 bases. There are 15 residues in the CDR3. Trimming removed 2 bases from V and 4 bases from J; junction bases left unmatched: 5. Germline-derived CDR1 and CDR2 are SGHRS and YFSETQ. The CDR3 reads CASSFRTGTYNEQFF. The CDR3 DNA reads as TGCGCCAGCAGCTTCAGGACAGGGACATACAATGAGCAGTTCTTC.

There are a few counts of this clone. V usage is TRBV6-1 and J usage is TRBJ2-2, with D possibly being TRBD1 (6 bases). V was trimmed by 5 bases and J by 2 bases, leaving 12 bases between them. Germline V gene sequence: CDR1 MNHNS, CDR2 SASEGT. This CDR3 is 15 amino acids long. The chain's CDR3 is CASSFWTANTGELFF. DNA for the CDR3: TGTGCCAGCAGTTTCTGGACAGCTAACACCGGGGAGCTGTTTTTT.

The chain couples TRBV7-2 to TRBJ2-7; D possibly corresponds to TRBD1 (6 bases). This CDR3 has 16 residues. The germline CDR1 and CDR2 sequences are SGHTA and FQGNSA. Trimming took off 2 bases at V and 1 base at J, with 15 bases between the two ends. The CDR3 nucleotides are TGTGCCAGCAGCTTATATGCAGGGGCATCATCCTACGAGCAGTACTTC. Protein product: CASSLYAGASSYEQYF.